This is a list of T cell receptor beta chains from one sample in a study of T cell responses to AZD1222 COVID-19 vaccine. Using immunoSEQ multiplex PCR, the repertoire was profiled, and TCRdb retains in-frame clones only, with some absent. The table lists 55,000 to 75,000 clones, more than 70% of them singletons. This specimen was peripheral blood, taken on day 0 of AZD1222 vaccination. Receptors were obtained from an adult in good health. The CDR3 runs from the conserved cysteine through the conserved F or W. D genes are given only for firm matches. Clone size appears in some rows only: once, few, many, or a class for an expanded clone.

>few|TRBJ2-7|TRBV7-8|-
TGTGCCAGCAGCTCAGGAATGCGGGGGCAGTACTTC
CASSSGMRGQYF
>-|TRBJ2-3|TRBV5-1|TRBD2
TGCGCCAGCAGCCCACCGGGACTAGCACGAGATACGCAGTATTTT
CASSPPGLARDTQYF
>-|TRBJ1-1|TRBV18|TRBD1
TGTGCCAGCTCAGCTAAACAGGGGACGGAGACTGAAGCTTTCTTT
CASSAKQGTETEAFF
>-|TRBJ2-7|TRBV5-1|TRBD2
TGCGCCAGCAGCGTGACTAGCGGGAGTGGGTACGAGCAGTACTTC
CASSVTSGSGYEQYF
>-|TRBJ1-6|TRBV5-4|TRBD1
TGTGCCAGCAGCCCGGGACAGAGAAACTATAATTCACCCCTCCACTTT
CASSPGQRNYNSPLHF
>-|TRBJ2-5|TRBV9|TRBD1
TGTGCCAGCAGCGTAATCCCCTCACAGGGGGCGGGAGAGACCCAGTACTTC
CASSVIPSQGAGETQYF
>-|TRBJ2-1|TRBV28|-
TGTGCCAGCAGTTCTAAGGCCGGGACACCAATCAATGAGCAGTTCTTC
CASSSKAGTPINEQFF
>-|TRBJ2-3|TRBV2|TRBD2
TGTGCCAGCATCCCTATGGGCGGGAGAACAGATACGCAGTATTTT
CASIPMGGRTDTQYF
>once|TRBJ1-1|TRBV18|-
TGTGCCAGCTCACCTGGGGTGAACACTGAAGCTTTCTTT
CASSPGVNTEAFF
>once|TRBJ2-7|TRBV7-2|-
TGTGCCAGCAGCTTAAGGGGAAAAAAAGTCTACGAGCAGTACTTC
CASSLRGKKVYEQYF
>-|TRBJ2-1|TRBV6-5|-
TGTGCCAGCAGCGGACGGCCCGGGGGAGAGCAGTTCTTC
CASSGRPGGEQFF
>-|TRBJ1-3|TRBV27|-
TGTGCCAGCAGTTTAGCTCCCCCGACAAATACTGGAAACACCATATATTTT
CASSLAPPTNTGNTIYF
>-|TRBJ1-5|TRBV6-2/TRBV6-3|-
TGTGCCAGCAGTTACAGGGAGAGTCAGCCCCAGCATTTT
CASSYRESQPQHF
>-|TRBJ2-3|TRBV20-1|-
TGCAGTGTTACCGGGACGGGCAAGCAGTATTTT
CSVTGTGKQYF
>-|TRBJ1-5|TRBV6-5|-
TGTGCCAGCAGTTACTCGGGGGGGGATCAGCCCCAGCATTTT
CASSYSGGDQPQHF
>-|TRBJ1-3|TRBV3-1/TRBV3-2|-
TGTGCCAGCAGCCAGGGGGGGGCTGGAAACACCATATATTTT
CASSQGGAGNTIYF
>once|TRBJ2-2|TRBV3-1/TRBV3-2|-
TGTGCCAGCAGCCAAGAGACACCGAACACCGGGGAGCTGTTTTTT
CASSQETPNTGELFF
>-|TRBJ1-2|TRBV6-2/TRBV6-3|TRBD1
TGTGCCAGCAGCTTACAGGGGGCTTCGTATGGCTACACCTTC
CASSLQGASYGYTF
>-|TRBJ2-1|TRBV27|-
TGTGCCAGCAGTTTAGGCGGTCCCTACAATGAGCAGTTCTTC
CASSLGGPYNEQFF
>-|TRBJ2-7|TRBV28|-
TGTGCCAGCAGTCTCATTGGGGGTAACGGCGAGCAGTACTTC
CASSLIGGNGEQYF
>-|TRBJ2-1|TRBV5-1|-
TGCGCCAGCAGCCCGTTTCTTGGAGGGTACAATGAGCAGTTCTTC
CASSPFLGGYNEQFF
>-|TRBJ2-7|TRBV28|-
TGTGCCAGCCTCTTACGGGCAAGGGGAATGGGCTCCTACGAGCAGTACTTC
CASLLRARGMGSYEQYF
>-|TRBJ2-3|TRBV27|TRBD2
TGTGCCAGCAGTTTGTTACTAGCGGGAGGGCCCCCAGATACGCAGTATTTT
CASSLLLAGGPPDTQYF
>-|TRBJ1-1|TRBV2|-
TGTGCCAGCAGTGAAAGTAGCAGAGGGAACACTGAAGCTTTCTTT
CASSESSRGNTEAFF
>-|TRBJ2-1|TRBV4-3|TRBD2
TGCGCCAGCAGCCAAGTAGTACGGGGGATAGAACAAGCGGGAGGGCCGCGTTTAGGGCAGTTCTTC
CASSQVVRGIEQAGGPRLGQFF
>-|TRBJ2-7|TRBV19|-
TGTGCCAGTAGTATGGGTTCCGGGGACCCCTACGAGCAGTACTTC
CASSMGSGDPYEQYF
>-|TRBJ1-4|TRBV30|-
TGTGCCTGGAGTGTACGGGGGTTTAGGGAAAAACTGTTTTTT
CAWSVRGFREKLFF
>once|TRBJ2-2|TRBV29-1|-
TGCAGCGCGAAGCAGTTTAACACCGGGGAGCTGTTTTTT
CSAKQFNTGELFF
>-|TRBJ1-6|TRBV7-2|-
TGTGCCAGCAGCTTAGTCGTCGTAGGAGCGGTGGTTTCACCCCTCCACTTT
CASSLVVVGAVVSPLHF
>-|TRBJ2-1|TRBV3-1/TRBV3-2|-
TGTGCCAGCAGCCCTACCTCCTACAATGAGCAGTTCTTC
CASSPTSYNEQFF
>-|TRBJ2-3|TRBV7-3|-
TGTGCCAGCAGCCCCACTCAAGGCCAACTCAGTAATACGCAGTATTTT
CASSPTQGQLSNTQYF
>-|TRBJ2-1|TRBV6-2/TRBV6-3|-
TGTGCCAGCAGTTACTCGAACAGGGTCAATGAGCAGTTCTTC
CASSYSNRVNEQFF
>-|TRBJ2-7|TRBV7-8|-
TGTGCCAGCAGCTTAGCAGGGGGCTACGAGCAGTACTTC
CASSLAGGYEQYF
>-|TRBJ2-5|TRBV2|-
TGTGCCAGCAGTGCCCGGGCGGGAAGCGTGACCCAGTACTTC
CASSARAGSVTQYF
>-|TRBJ1-1|TRBV7-8|-
TGTGCCAGCAGCTTATTTGGGGGCGAGGTAGCTTTCTTT
CASSLFGGEVAFF
>-|TRBJ1-1|TRBV5-1|TRBD1
TGCGCCAGCAAGGACAGGGTAATGAACACTGAAGCTTTCTTT
CASKDRVMNTEAFF
>-|TRBJ2-3|TRBV11-2|TRBD2
TGTGCCAGCAGCTTCCGAGGTGTGGCGGGAGTAACAGATACGCAGTATTTT
CASSFRGVAGVTDTQYF
>-|TRBJ1-4|TRBV7-2|TRBD1
TGTGCCAGCAGCTGGGGACAGGGGAGGGTTGAAAAACTGTTTTTT
CASSWGQGRVEKLFF
>-|TRBJ2-3|TRBV5-1|-
TGCGCCAGCAGCCCTGACACAGATACGCAGTATTTT
CASSPDTDTQYF
>-|TRBJ2-1|TRBV3-1/TRBV3-2|-
TGTGCCAGCAGCCAAAAGGTCTCCTACAATGAGCAGTTCTTC
CASSQKVSYNEQFF
>once|TRBJ2-5|TRBV12-5|-
TGTGCTAGTGGTTTTGGGGCTAAAGAGACCCAGTACTTC
CASGFGAKETQYF
>-|TRBJ1-5|TRBV28|-
TGTGCCAGCAGTTTTAATCAGCCCCAGCATTTT
CASSFNQPQHF
>-|TRBJ2-1|TRBV27|TRBD2
TGTGCCAGCAGCTTAACCCCCGGGACTAGCGGGAGCGATGAGCAGTTCTTC
CASSLTPGTSGSDEQFF
>-|TRBJ2-2|TRBV19|-
TGTGCCAGTAGTACGGGACAAGGGTTCTTCGCCGGGGAGCTGTTTTTT
CASSTGQGFFAGELFF
>once|TRBJ2-7|TRBV7-2|-
TGTGCCAGCAGCTGGGAAACTAGAAACGAGCAGTACTTC
CASSWETRNEQYF
>-|TRBJ1-1|TRBV7-9|TRBD1
TGTGCCAGCAGCTTAGATCCGACAGGGAAGAAAGGGAACACTGAAGCTTTCTTT
CASSLDPTGKKGNTEAFF
>-|TRBJ2-1|TRBV4-2|TRBD2
TGTGCCAGCAGCCAGGCCAGCGGGGACTACAATGAGCAGTTCTTC
CASSQASGDYNEQFF
>-|TRBJ1-3|TRBV29-1|-
TGCAGCGGGACATTCGGAAACACCATATATTTT
CSGTFGNTIYF
>-|TRBJ1-2|TRBV27|TRBD1
TGTGCCAGCAGTTCAGGGGGGATGGACTATGGCTACACCTTC
CASSSGGMDYGYTF
>once|TRBJ2-5|TRBV5-5|TRBD1
TGTGCCAGCAGCTTGGCCCGGGACAGGGTGGCGGAGACCCAGTACTTC
CASSLARDRVAETQYF
>-|TRBJ2-7|TRBV27|-
TGTGCCAGCAGTTTTTCCGTCGGGTACGAGCAGTACTTC
CASSFSVGYEQYF
>-|TRBJ1-1|TRBV12-3/TRBV12-4|-
TGTGCCAGCAGCCTTACATCAGGGGAGGAAGCTTTCTTT
CASSLTSGEEAFF
>-|TRBJ2-7|TRBV29-1|TRBD2
TGCAGCGTGGGGGGACTAGCGGGTTCCTACGAGCAGTACTTC
CSVGGLAGSYEQYF